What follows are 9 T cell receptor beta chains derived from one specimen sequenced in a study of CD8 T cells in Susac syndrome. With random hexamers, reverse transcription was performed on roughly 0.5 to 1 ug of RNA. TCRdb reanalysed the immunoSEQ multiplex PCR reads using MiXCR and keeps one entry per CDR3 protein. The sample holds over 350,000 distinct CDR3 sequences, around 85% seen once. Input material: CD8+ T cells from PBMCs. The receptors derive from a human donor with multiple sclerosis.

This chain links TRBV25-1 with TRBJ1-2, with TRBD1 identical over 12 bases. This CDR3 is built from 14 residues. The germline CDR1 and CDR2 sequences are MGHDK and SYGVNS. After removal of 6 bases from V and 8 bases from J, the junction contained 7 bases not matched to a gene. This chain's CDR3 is CASSQGQGARGYTF. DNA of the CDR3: TGTGCCAGCAGCCAGGGACAGGGGGCTCGGGGCTACACCTTC.

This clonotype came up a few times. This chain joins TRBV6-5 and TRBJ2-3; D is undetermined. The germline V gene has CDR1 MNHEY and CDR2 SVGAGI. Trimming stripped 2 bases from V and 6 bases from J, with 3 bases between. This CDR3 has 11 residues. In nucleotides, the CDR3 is TGTGCCAGCAGTTACGGGGATACGCAGTATTTT. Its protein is CASSYGDTQYF.

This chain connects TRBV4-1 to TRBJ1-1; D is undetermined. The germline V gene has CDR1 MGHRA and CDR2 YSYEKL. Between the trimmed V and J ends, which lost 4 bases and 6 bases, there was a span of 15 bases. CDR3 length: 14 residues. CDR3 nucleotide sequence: TGCGCCAGCAGCCCGTATCCCATGACCGCTGAAGCTTTCTTT. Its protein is CASSPYPMTAEAFF.

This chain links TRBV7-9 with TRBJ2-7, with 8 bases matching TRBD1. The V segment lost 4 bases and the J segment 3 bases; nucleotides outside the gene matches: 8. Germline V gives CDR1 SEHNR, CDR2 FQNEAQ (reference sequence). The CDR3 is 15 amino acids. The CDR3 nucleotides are TGTGCCAGCAGCTCCCGGACAGGGTCAAGCTACGAGCAGTACTTC. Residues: CASSSRTGSSYEQYF.

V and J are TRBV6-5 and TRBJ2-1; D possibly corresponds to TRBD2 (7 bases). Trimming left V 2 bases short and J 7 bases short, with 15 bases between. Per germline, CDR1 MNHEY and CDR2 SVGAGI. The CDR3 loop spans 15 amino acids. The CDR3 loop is CASSYDGGGRNEQFF. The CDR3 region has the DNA TGTGCCAGCAGTTACGATGGCGGGGGCCGGAATGAGCAGTTCTTC.

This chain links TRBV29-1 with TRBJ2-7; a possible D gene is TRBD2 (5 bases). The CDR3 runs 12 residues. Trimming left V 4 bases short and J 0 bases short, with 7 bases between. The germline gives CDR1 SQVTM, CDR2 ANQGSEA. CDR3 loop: CSVVGVSYEQYF. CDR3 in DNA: TGCAGCGTTGTCGGGGTCTCCTACGAGCAGTACTTC.

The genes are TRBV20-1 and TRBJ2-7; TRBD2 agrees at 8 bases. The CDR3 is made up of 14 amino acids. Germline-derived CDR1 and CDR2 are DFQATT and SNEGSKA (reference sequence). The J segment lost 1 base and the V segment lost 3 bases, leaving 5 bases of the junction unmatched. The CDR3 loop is CSASTGLVSYEQYF. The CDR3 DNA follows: TGCAGTGCTAGCACGGGACTAGTTTCCTACGAGCAGTACTTC.

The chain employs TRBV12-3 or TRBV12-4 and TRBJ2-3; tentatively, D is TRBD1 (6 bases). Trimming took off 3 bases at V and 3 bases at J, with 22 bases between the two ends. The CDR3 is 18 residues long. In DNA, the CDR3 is TGTGCCAGCAGTTTTCTGAGGAGCGGAGACCAGGGGACAGATACGCAGTATTTT. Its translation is CASSFLRSGDQGTDTQYF.

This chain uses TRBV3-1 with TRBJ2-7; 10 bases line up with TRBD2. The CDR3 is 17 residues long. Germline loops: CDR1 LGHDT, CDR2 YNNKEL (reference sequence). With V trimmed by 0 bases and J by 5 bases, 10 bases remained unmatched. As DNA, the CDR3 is TGTGCCAGCAGCCAAGAAGGGCTAGCGGGAGATTACCACGAGCAGTACTTC. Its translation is CASSQEGLAGDYHEQYF.